A selection of T cell receptor beta chains follows, all from one sample in a study of shared clonotypes between healthy human individuals. The protocol was immunoSEQ multiplex PCR, while the TCRdb copy is restricted to in-frame clones and leaves out a portion. The sample contains about 600,000 clones, 97% of which appear only once. Specimen: naive CD4+ T cells sorted from blood. These receptor sequences come from a woman under 40 in good health. The CDR3 runs from the conserved cysteine through the conserved F or W. Fields, in order: J gene, V gene, CDR3 length, D gene, clone size, CDR3 protein, CDR3 DNA. A D gene is named only where the DNA matches it firmly. Some rows have no size entry. The others give once, few or many, or a class for an expanded clone.

TRBJ2-2 TRBV18 14 - - CASSPPSTTGELFF TGTGCCAGCTCACCACCGAGCACCACCGGGGAGCTGTTTTTT
TRBJ2-5 TRBV28 12 - - CASSSPSETQYF TGTGCCAGCAGTTCCCCGAGTGAGACCCAGTACTTC
TRBJ2-5 TRBV5-1 14 - - CASTTGEGKETQYF TGCGCCAGCACGACAGGGGAGGGGAAAGAGACCCAGTACTTC
TRBJ1-1 TRBV19 14 - - CASSIDSRNTEAFF TGTGCCAGTAGTATAGATTCCAGAAACACTGAAGCTTTCTTT
TRBJ2-3 TRBV7-3 12 - few CASSSQADTQYF TGTGCCAGCAGCTCACAGGCAGATACGCAGTATTTT
TRBJ2-5 TRBV4-1 17 - - CASSQILNRASQETQYF TGCGCCAGCAGCCAAATCCTAAATCGGGCGTCCCAAGAGACCCAGTACTTC
TRBJ2-2 TRBV4-1 16 - - CASSNYRALRSGELFF TGCGCCAGCAGCAATTACAGGGCCCTCAGGTCCGGGGAGCTGTTTTTT
TRBJ2-1 TRBV4-1 12 - - CASSLIGQVQFF TGCGCCAGCAGCTTAATCGGTCAAGTGCAGTTCTTC
TRBJ2-7 TRBV10-3 14 TRBD1 - CAITPGQGGYEQYF TGTGCCATCACCCCGGGACAGGGAGGCTACGAGCAGTACTTC
TRBJ2-3 TRBV5-6 15 TRBD2 - CASSEGLVMTDTQYF TGTGCCAGCAGCGAGGGACTAGTAATGACAGATACGCAGTATTTT
TRBJ1-2 TRBV6-5 14 - - CASSPVQISYGYTF TGTGCCAGCAGTCCCGTACAGATTTCCTATGGCTACACCTTC
TRBJ1-2 TRBV5-4 15 TRBD1 - CASSLSGTGRRGYTF TGTGCCAGCAGCTTGTCAGGGACAGGGAGGCGAGGCTACACCTTC
TRBJ1-4 TRBV11-2 18 TRBD1 - CASSFDKRQGVSTEKLFF TGTGCCAGCAGCTTCGACAAACGACAGGGGGTTTCAACCGAAAAACTGTTTTTT
TRBJ1-5 TRBV30 13 - - CAWSVRGQQPQHF TGTGCCTGGAGTGTACGAGGGCAACAGCCCCAGCATTTT
TRBJ2-1 TRBV5-1 15 TRBD1 once CASSLAGQGYNEQFF TGCGCCAGCAGCTTGGCGGGACAGGGTTACAATGAGCAGTTCTTC
TRBJ2-1 TRBV7-9 15 TRBD2 - CASSNSGTLYNEQFF TGTGCCAGCAGCAATAGCGGGACCCTATACAATGAGCAGTTCTTC
TRBJ2-2 TRBV9 14 - - CASLTGDNTGELFF TGTGCCAGCCTTACGGGGGATAACACCGGGGAGCTGTTTTTT
TRBJ2-7 TRBV25-1 15 - once CASSARQGVSYEQYF TGTGCCAGCAGCGCCCGCCAGGGAGTTTCCTACGAGCAGTACTTC
TRBJ1-1 TRBV29-1 13 - - CSVDAGLNTEAFF TGCAGCGTTGATGCAGGTCTGAACACTGAAGCTTTCTTT
TRBJ1-4 TRBV19 15 - - CASKMGGSANEKLFF TGTGCCAGTAAAATGGGCGGATCGGCTAATGAAAAACTGTTTTTT
TRBJ1-2 TRBV2 13 TRBD1 - CASSATGGYGYTF TGTGCCAGCAGTGCCACAGGGGGCTATGGCTACACCTTC
TRBJ2-7 TRBV5-1 15 - - CASSLFADSPYEQYF TGCGCCAGCAGCCTTTTTGCGGACTCTCCCTACGAGCAGTACTTC
TRBJ2-7 TRBV11-3 15 - - CASSLGGLSSYEQYF TGTGCCAGCAGCTTAGGCGGACTAAGCTCCTACGAGCAGTACTTC
TRBJ2-3 TRBV4-1 15 TRBD2 - CASSELAKGADTQYF TGCGCCAGCAGCGAACTAGCGAAAGGGGCAGATACGCAGTATTTT
TRBJ2-1 TRBV6-1 13 TRBD2 - CASRSGGYNEQFF TGTGCCAGCCGTAGCGGGGGATACAATGAGCAGTTCTTC
TRBJ2-5 TRBV5-1 15 TRBD2 - CASSFLAGGEETQYF TGCGCCAGCAGCTTCTTAGCGGGAGGTGAAGAGACCCAGTACTTC
TRBJ2-1 TRBV4-1 16 TRBD2 - CASSQVLRGKANEQFF TGCGCCAGCAGCCAAGTATTGCGGGGGAAGGCCAATGAGCAGTTCTTC
TRBJ1-1 TRBV27 15 TRBD1 - CASSKTGGRNTEAFF TGTGCCAGCAGCAAAACAGGGGGCCGAAACACTGAAGCTTTCTTT
TRBJ1-4 TRBV15 18 - - CATSSGSRTDHTNEKLFF TGTGCCACCAGCAGTGGTTCTAGGACCGATCACACTAATGAAAAACTGTTTTTT
TRBJ2-7 TRBV28 14 TRBD1 - CASITGAEPYEQYF TGTGCCAGCATTACAGGGGCGGAACCCTACGAGCAGTACTTC
TRBJ2-7 TRBV15 14 TRBD2 - CATKRTRGSYEQYF TGTGCCACGAAAAGGACTAGGGGCTCCTACGAGCAGTACTTC
TRBJ2-3 TRBV2 13 TRBD2 - CATGRQGADTQYF TGTGCCACCGGGAGGCAGGGCGCAGATACGCAGTATTTT
TRBJ1-1 TRBV5-1 13 TRBD1 - CASSRGQVTEAFF TGCGCCAGCAGCCGAGGACAGGTCACTGAAGCTTTCTTT
TRBJ2-7 TRBV2 15 - - CASSVSGVGSYEQYF TGTGCCAGCAGTGTCTCTGGAGTGGGCTCCTACGAGCAGTACTTC
TRBJ1-6 TRBV25-1 14 TRBD1 - CASNTDRGRSPLHF TGTGCCAGCAACACGGACAGGGGGCGTTCACCCCTCCACTTT
TRBJ1-3 TRBV10-2 11 - - CASSSGNTIYF TGCGCCAGCAGTTCAGGAAACACCATATATTTT
TRBJ2-7 TRBV6-5 15 - - CASSSKGPTGYEQYF TGTGCCAGCAGTTCCAAAGGACCCACAGGGTACGAGCAGTACTTC
TRBJ2-4 TRBV11-1 18 TRBD2 - CASSSRLKTGGDKNIQYF TGTGCCAGCAGCTCCAGACTAAAAACCGGGGGGGACAAAAACATTCAGTACTTC
TRBJ2-5 TRBV30 11 TRBD1 - CAWSGGETQYF TGTGCCTGGTCAGGGGGAGAGACCCAGTACTTC
TRBJ2-7 TRBV25-1 13 - - CASSAGTPYEQYF TGTGCCAGCAGTGCTGGGACACCCTACGAGCAGTACTTC
TRBJ2-7 TRBV27 10 - once CASRGNEQYF TGTGCCAGCCGTGGTAACGAGCAGTACTTC
TRBJ1-1 TRBV21-1 10 - - CASVSTEAFF TGTGCCAGCGTCAGCACTGAAGCTTTCTTT
TRBJ1-3 TRBV6-6 15 - - CASTSGTYSGNTIYF TGTGCCAGCACCTCCGGGACGTACTCTGGAAACACCATATATTTT
TRBJ2-3 TRBV6-1 15 TRBD2 - CASRKLAGGTDTQYF TGTGCCAGCAGGAAACTAGCGGGGGGCACAGATACGCAGTATTTT
TRBJ1-5 TRBV4-2 16 - - CASSQGGTGDHQPQHF TGTGCCAGCAGCCAAGGGGGGACGGGCGACCATCAGCCCCAGCATTTT
TRBJ2-5 TRBV7-8 14 - - CASSSGRGQETQYF TGTGCCAGCAGCTCCGGTCGGGGGCAAGAGACCCAGTACTTC
TRBJ2-1 TRBV19 13 - - CASSITRSSQLFF TGTGCCAGTAGTATTACAAGGTCTAGCCAATTGTTCTTC
TRBJ1-5 TRBV19 13 - - CASSEGGGGPQHF TGTGCCAGTAGTGAGGGGGGGGGCGGCCCCCAGCATTTT
TRBJ1-1 TRBV19 15 TRBD1 - CASSPLTGGAAEAFF TGTGCCAGTAGTCCCCTGACAGGGGGCGCCGCTGAAGCTTTCTTT
TRBJ2-1 TRBV6-4 15 TRBD2 - CASSLLAGENNEQFF TGTGCCAGCAGTCTGCTAGCGGGCGAAAACAATGAGCAGTTCTTC
TRBJ2-7 TRBV5-1 14 - - CASSFNEPPYEQYF TGCGCCAGCAGCTTTAACGAGCCCCCCTACGAGCAGTACTTC
TRBJ2-3 TRBV7-8 16 TRBD2 - CASSPTGTSDTDTQYF TGTGCCAGCAGCCCAACCGGGACTAGCGACACAGATACGCAGTATTTT
TRBJ2-7 TRBV28 14 - - CASRLGLFSYEQYF TGTGCCAGCAGACTCGGACTGTTCTCCTACGAGCAGTACTTC